The T cell receptor (beta chain) under discussion was sequenced for a study of T cell responses to AZD1222 COVID-19 vaccine. At the level of the study: Second-dose timings of about 4 or about 12 weeks were pooled. Study findings and constraints: Across the whole spike, CD4 TCRs peaked at regions 160-218 and 743-854. Only five to seven AZD1222 recipients tested seropositive at baseline. Most donors were white British, females outnumbered males, and clonal diversity was possibly underestimated.

Sequenced by immunoSEQ multiplex PCR; TCRdb stores in-frame clones only, minus some. The profile shows about 95,000 clones, roughly 89% of them singletons. Comment on this clone: The target antigen is unknown.

Sequenced here: peripheral blood, sampled on day 0 of AZD1222 vaccination. The clonotype comes from an adult in good health.

The CDR3 nucleotides are TGCGCCAGCAGGAGGGACTCCTATAATTCACCCCTCCACTTT. Encoded protein: CASRRDSYNSPLHF. The J gene is TRBJ1-6, the V gene TRBV5-1; no firm D call. This CDR3 region has 14 residues. Trimming pared 5 bases from V and 0 bases from J, leaving 6 bases between. Germline values: CDR1 SGHRS, CDR2 YFSETQ. The complete variable domain, with remaining parts taken from reference TRBV5-1 and TRBJ1-6, reads KAGVTQTPRYLIKTRGQQVTLSCSPISGHRSVSWYQQTPGQGLQFLFEYFSETQRNKGNFPGRFSGRQFSNSRSEMNVSTLELGDSALYLCASRRDSYNSPLHFGNGTRLTVT.